These 32 T cell receptor beta chains were all obtained from the same sample, sequenced in a study of T-cell reconstitution after alpha-beta-depleted transplantation in children. As it was prepared, the TCRbeta library received unique molecular identifiers. One entry per CDR3 protein, called by TCRdb with MiXCR from the PCR reads. This sample carries 330,000 or so distinct CDR3 sequences, around 9.1% of them seen once, and the ten largest clones take less than 9%. The material was PBMCs, obtained before TCRalphabeta/CD19-depleted stem cell transplant. The receptors shown here come from a boy in the first two years of life with acute myeloid leukemia, due to receive a stem cell transplant.

The sample holds a few counts of this clonotype. The chain links TRBV12-5 to TRBJ2-2; D is unresolved. CDR3 length equals 13 residues. CDR1 is LGHNT, CDR2 FRNRAP, per germline. V was clipped by 1 base and J by 4 bases, with 4 bases between them. Here the CDR3 DNA reads TGTGCTAGTGGTTTGGCCGTCACCGGGGAGCTGTTTTTT. It encodes CASGLAVTGELFF.

This clonotype was observed at least ten times. The chain is built from TRBV11-2 and TRBJ2-5, with unresolved D. The CDR3 totals 14 residues. Germline V gene lookup returns CDR1 SGHAT and CDR2 FQNNGV. The germline V and J ends were trimmed by 1 base and 2 bases, with 8 bases remaining between them. CDR3 amino acids: CASSLAGSQETQYF. The CDR3 bases are TGTGCCAGCAGCTTAGCTGGTAGTCAAGAGACCCAGTACTTC. Full variable domain (missing parts from reference TRBV11-2 and TRBJ2-5): EAGVAQSPRYKIIEKRQSVAFWCNPISGHATLYWYQQILGQGPKLLIQFQNNGVVDDSQLPKDRFSAERLKGVDSTLKIQPAKLEDSAVYLCASSLAGSQETQYFGPGTRLLVL.

V is TRBV7-9 and J is TRBJ1-5; D may be TRBD1 (6 bases). CDR1 SEHNR and CDR2 FQNEAQ come from the germline V gene (reference sequence). The length of the CDR3 is 17 residues. V was cut by 0 bases and J by 0 bases, with 12 bases left in between. CDR3 coding DNA: TGTGCCAGCAGCTTAGCTACAGGGTGGGATAGCAATCAGCCCCAGCATTTT. It yields the protein CASSLATGWDSNQPQHF.

A few counts support this clonotype. V is TRBV7-9 and J is TRBJ2-7; TRBD2 matches at 8 bases. Looked up from germline, CDR1 is SEHNR and CDR2 is FQNEAQ (reference sequence). The CDR3 consists of 15 residues. The ends lost 5 bases at V and 6 bases at J; junction bases unmatched: 12. The CDR3 DNA is TGTGCCAGCAGCAACCGCGCGGCGGGAGGAGCCGAGCAGTACTTC. It encodes CASSNRAAGGAEQYF.

The table lists this clonotype with many counts. One base away lies a much larger clone, so this may be a sequencing read error. The V and J genes are TRBV27 and TRBJ2-1; D is uncertain. CDR3 length equals 13 residues. V was clipped by 2 bases and J by 6 bases, with 8 bases between them. Germline values: CDR1 MNHEY, CDR2 SMNVEV (reference sequence). The CDR3 is CASSLGVLNEQFF. DNA of the CDR3: TGTGCCAGCAGTTTAGGGGTACTCAATGAGCAGTTCTTC.

This clonotype was detected ten times or more. The genes are TRBV25-1 and TRBJ2-7, with TRBD2 identical over 7 bases. Germline CDR1 is MGHDK and CDR2 is SYGVNS. V lost 6 bases, J lost 4 bases, and 3 bases stayed unmatched. The CDR3 is 12 residues long. The CDR3: CASRAGAYEQYF. The CDR3 nucleotides read TGTGCCAGCAGGGCGGGAGCGTACGAGCAGTACTTC.

Concerning this clonotype itself: Given a much more abundant clone one base away, this may be a read error. The V call is TRBV5-6, the J call TRBJ2-3; D unresolved. This CDR3 is built from 16 residues. Deletions cut 7 bases from V and 4 bases from J, with 22 bases between. Germline V lookup: CDR1 SGHDT, CDR2 YYEEEE. CDR3 DNA sequence: TGTGCCAGCGGCCCTGGCCCCAGGCCCCCCGCAGATACGCAGTATTTT. This encodes CASGPGPRPPADTQYF.

As regards this clonotype: This could be a read error, since a much larger clone is one nucleotide away. This sequence joins TRBV5-1 and TRBJ2-5; D perhaps matches TRBD1 (6 bases). The CDR3 extends over 16 amino acids. CDR1 is SGHRS and CDR2 is YFSETQ in the germline V gene. The V end was cut by 4 bases, the J end by 8 bases, with 24 bases between. CDR3 DNA: TGCGCCAGCAGCACAACCATACAGGGACGGGGAGACACCCAGTACTTC. It is translated as CASSTTIQGRGDTQYF.

V gene TRBV9 combines with J gene TRBJ2-5; 7 nucleotides line up with TRBD2. Unmatched junction bases numbered 4, after V lost 3 bases and J lost 5 bases. CDR1 and CDR2 (germline): SGDLS, YYNGEE. This CDR3 has 13 amino acids. CDR3 residues: CASSGRLAETQYF. In nucleotides, the CDR3 is TGTGCCAGCAGCGGACGACTAGCCGAGACCCAGTACTTC.

Many counts were recorded for this clonotype. The chain has TRBV6-1 and TRBJ2-7; D not certain. The CDR3 is made up of 13 amino acids. Germline V lookup: CDR1 MNHNS, CDR2 SASEGT. V was trimmed by 3 bases and J by 4 bases, leaving 10 bases between them. Here the CDR3 DNA reads TGTGCCAGCAGTGACGTGGGCGTATACGAGCAGTACTTC. It codes for CASSDVGVYEQYF.

The CDR3 DNA reads as TGCAGTGCTAGAGATCAAGGGGAGAGTAAAAAACTGTTTTTT. This translates into CSARDQGESKKLFF. The chain employs TRBV20-1 and TRBJ1-4; the D gene is possibly TRBD1 (5 bases). Germline values: CDR1 DFQATT, CDR2 SNEGSKA (reference sequence). V was cut by 0 bases and J by 9 bases, with 14 bases left in between. CDR3 length: 14 amino acids.

This clonotype was observed a few times. The chain combines TRBV7-2 with TRBJ1-1, with D perhaps matching TRBD1 (6 bases). CDR3 length equals 17 residues. Between the trimmed V and J ends, which lost 1 base and 0 bases, there was a span of 15 bases. In germline, CDR1 is SGHTA, CDR2 FQGNSA. CDR3 sequence: CASSLVGQGKLNTEAFF. The CDR3 DNA sequence: TGTGCCAGCAGCTTAGTTGGGCAGGGGAAACTGAACACTGAAGCTTTCTTT.

This chain links TRBV19 with TRBJ2-1; D gene unclear. Germline CDR1 LNHDA, CDR2 SQIVND (reference sequence). The germline V and J ends were trimmed by 7 bases and 5 bases, with 6 bases remaining between them. The CDR3 is 11 residues long. The CDR3 loop is CASNNDNEQFF. The CDR3 nucleotides are TGTGCCAGTAATAACGACAATGAGCAGTTCTTC.

J is TRBJ2-2 and V is TRBV30, with D uncertain. The V gene's germline CDR1 is GTSNPN and CDR2 SVGIG (reference sequence). Trimming shortened V by 4 bases and J by 4 bases, and 10 bases separated the two germline ends. The CDR3 extends over 13 amino acids. The CDR3 DNA reads TGTGCCTGGACGTCCCAAGCCACCGGGGAGCTGTTTTTT. It yields the protein CAWTSQATGELFF.

This clonotype was recorded many times. This sequence joins TRBV5-4 and TRBJ2-3; D is perhaps TRBD2 (5 bases). CDR3 size: 14 residues. The germline V and J ends were trimmed by 3 bases and 6 bases, with 14 bases remaining between them. Germline assignment: CDR1 SGHNT and CDR2 YYREEE (reference sequence). The CDR3 sequence: CASSSPRGSDTQYF. In DNA, the CDR3 is TGTGCCAGCAGCTCCCCTCGGGGATCGGATACGCAGTATTTT.

This clonotype occurred many times. This chain links TRBV29-1 with TRBJ2-5, with a tentative D call TRBD1 (6 bases). This CDR3 region has 14 residues. Germline V gene data show CDR1 as SQVTM and CDR2 as ANQGSEA. The ends were cut back, 4 bases at V and 2 bases at J, with 14 bases in the middle. CDR3 sequence: CSVVDRQFQETQYF. CDR3 DNA sequence: TGCAGCGTTGTAGACAGGCAATTTCAAGAGACCCAGTACTTC.

Comment on this clonotype: This may stem from a read error, because a much larger clone lies one nucleotide away. V gene TRBV5-6 combines with J gene TRBJ2-7; D is unresolved. CDR3 length: 14 amino acids. The germline gives CDR1 SGHDT, CDR2 YYEEEE. V was clipped by 0 bases and J by 5 bases, with 12 bases between them. The CDR3 DNA reads TGTGCCAGCAGCTTGGTTGTGGGATTCAACGAGCAGTACTTC. It translates to CASSLVVGFNEQYF.

This clonotype appeared many times. The rearrangement uses TRBV20-1 and TRBJ2-3, with a weak D call TRBD2 (5 bases). CDR3 length: 12 residues. Per germline, CDR1 DFQATT and CDR2 SNEGSKA (reference sequence). Trimming pared 3 bases from V and 5 bases from J, leaving 9 bases between. CDR3 sequence (DNA): TGCAGTGCTAGGGAGGACGGAGATACGCAGTATTTT. It codes for CSAREDGDTQYF.

This clonotype has a handful of counts. This chain connects TRBV5-1 to TRBJ2-7; TRBD1 matches at 7 bases. The germline V gene encodes CDR1 SGHRS and CDR2 YFSETQ. Trimming removed 6 bases from V and 7 bases from J; junction bases left unmatched: 4. This CDR3 comprises 11 residues. The CDR3 spells CASTYRGEQYF. The CDR3 DNA sequence: TGCGCCAGCACGTACAGGGGAGAGCAGTACTTC. Full variable domain (missing parts from reference TRBV5-1 and TRBJ2-7): KAGVTQTPRYLIKTRGQQVTLSCSPISGHRSVSWYQQTPGQGLQFLFEYFSETQRNKGNFPGRFSGRQFSNSRSEMNVSTLELGDSALYLCASTYRGEQYFGPGTRLTVT.

This clonotype showed up many times. The gene calls are TRBV28 and TRBJ1-3; D is perhaps TRBD1 (5 bases). Trimming took 4 bases from V and 0 from J, leaving 13 bases between them. Germline CDR1 reads MDHEN; CDR2 reads SYDVKM. This CDR3 contains 16 residues. In DNA, the CDR3 is TGTGCCAGCAGTTCTGGGGCGACGAGCTCTGGAAACACCATATATTTT. Translated: CASSSGATSSGNTIYF.

This clonotype was seen a handful of times. The genes are TRBV15 and TRBJ2-5; D is undetermined. The germline CDR1 and CDR2 sequences are LNHNV and YYDKDF (reference sequence). The CDR3 runs to 12 residues. Trimming cost V 0 bases and J 5 bases, with 4 bases left between them. The CDR3 protein is CATSRDRETQYF. The CDR3 bases are TGTGCCACCAGCAGAGATCGGGAGACCCAGTACTTC.

This clonotype was seen ten or more times. The V call is TRBV5-1, the J call TRBJ1-2, with 8 bases that match TRBD1. Germline trimming cut 4 bases from V and 8 bases from J; bases unmatched to any gene: 7. This CDR3 contains 13 residues. CDR1 is SGHRS, CDR2 YFSETQ, per germline. The CDR3 reads CASSRMTGEGYTF. The CDR3 nucleotides are TGCGCCAGCAGCAGAATGACAGGGGAGGGCTACACCTTC.

This chain joins TRBV28 and TRBJ2-7; the D gene is possibly TRBD2 (5 bases). The V and J ends lost 4 bases and 1 base respectively, with 11 bases between them. The CDR3 consists of 14 residues. The V gene's germline CDR1 is MDHEN and CDR2 SYDVKM. CDR3 nucleotide sequence: TGTGCCAGCAGTTCCTATGGCGGGTCCTACGAGCAGTACTTC. Translation gives CASSSYGGSYEQYF.

This clonotype was detected ten times or more. The chain carries TRBV24-1 and TRBJ2-2; D not resolved. CDR3 size: 10 residues. The V gene's germline CDR1 is KGHDR and CDR2 SFDVKD. V was pared by 9 bases and J by 6 bases, with 4 bases between. Here the CDR3 reads CATGAGELFF. The CDR3 DNA sequence: TGTGCCACCGGTGCCGGGGAGCTGTTTTTT.

This chain uses TRBV18 with TRBJ2-7; D not certain. Germline CDR1 reads KGHSH; CDR2 reads LQKENI. The CDR3 has 14 residues. Trimming took off 5 bases at V and 2 bases at J, with 13 bases between the two ends. CDR3 in amino acids: CASSSDPGPYEQYF. The DNA of the CDR3 is TGTGCCAGCTCATCAGATCCGGGCCCCTACGAGCAGTACTTC.

This clonotype appeared a few times. The gene calls are TRBV6-2 or TRBV6-3 and TRBJ2-4; 7 bases map to TRBD2. V gave up 2 bases and J gave up 2 bases; unmatched junction bases: 18. CDR1 and CDR2 from the germline V gene are MNHEY and SVGEGT. This CDR3 comprises 20 residues. This CDR3 is CASSYPSLAAITPTKNIQYF. CDR3 nucleotide sequence: TGTGCCAGCAGTTACCCCTCGCTAGCGGCCATTACACCTACCAAAAACATTCAGTACTTC.

Ten or more counts support this clonotype. This chain joins TRBV29-1 and TRBJ1-1; D gene uncertain. Trimming removed 5 bases from V and 1 base from J, with 11 bases in between. The V gene's germline CDR1 is SQVTM and CDR2 ANQGSEA. The CDR3 has 13 amino acids. In nucleotides, the CDR3 is TGCAGCGTTAGCCCCCAGCCGAACACTGAAGCTTTCTTT. It specifies CSVSPQPNTEAFF.

This clonotype was found many times. This chain joins TRBV10-3 and TRBJ2-4, with a tentative D call TRBD1 (6 bases). Germline V gene data show CDR1 as ENHRY and CDR2 as SYGVKD. The CDR3 covers 14 residues. V shed 11 bases and J shed 2 bases, with 16 bases lying between them. CDR3 amino acids: CAPGAGESKNIQYF. In nucleotides, the CDR3 is TGTGCCCCAGGGGCAGGGGAGTCCAAAAACATTCAGTACTTC.

This clonotype was counted ten times or more. The rearrangement links TRBV24-1 to TRBJ2-1; 9 nucleotides agree with TRBD1. This CDR3 is 13 amino acids long. Looked up from germline, CDR1 is KGHDR and CDR2 is SFDVKD. The V gene end was trimmed by 9 bases and the J gene end by 10 bases; junction bases not matched to a gene: 9. The CDR3 coding sequence is TGTGCCACCGGATCCGGGACAGGGAACGAGCAGTTCTTC. As protein: CATGSGTGNEQFF.

This clonotype was recorded once. The chain combines TRBV19 with TRBJ1-2; D gene ambiguous. Germline V gives CDR1 LNHDA, CDR2 SQIVND (reference sequence). V lost 4 bases and J 8 bases, leaving 17 bases between the germline ends. This CDR3 is built from 14 residues. The CDR3, as DNA: TGTGCCAGTAGTACCACCCCGGCGGGGAGAGGCTACACCTTC. This gives the protein CASSTTPAGRGYTF.

This clonotype came up a few times. The chain links TRBV3-1 to TRBJ2-3; D call uncertain. CDR3 length: 12 residues. V dropped 6 bases and J dropped 4 bases, with 8 bases sitting between them. Looked up from germline, CDR1 is LGHDT and CDR2 is YNNKEL (reference sequence). The CDR3 bases are TGTGCCAGCAGTCCCTTTCCAGATACGCAGTATTTT. Translating gives CASSPFPDTQYF.

This clonotype has at least ten counts. V is TRBV6-5 and J is TRBJ2-3; the D is unclear. The CDR3 is 15 amino acids. V was pared by 4 bases and J by 6 bases, with 17 bases between. CDR1 is MNHEY and CDR2 is SVGAGI in the germline V gene. The CDR3 DNA reads as TGTGCCAGCAGTTCACGCGACAAGCGACCGGATACGCAGTATTTT. Translation gives CASSSRDKRPDTQYF.